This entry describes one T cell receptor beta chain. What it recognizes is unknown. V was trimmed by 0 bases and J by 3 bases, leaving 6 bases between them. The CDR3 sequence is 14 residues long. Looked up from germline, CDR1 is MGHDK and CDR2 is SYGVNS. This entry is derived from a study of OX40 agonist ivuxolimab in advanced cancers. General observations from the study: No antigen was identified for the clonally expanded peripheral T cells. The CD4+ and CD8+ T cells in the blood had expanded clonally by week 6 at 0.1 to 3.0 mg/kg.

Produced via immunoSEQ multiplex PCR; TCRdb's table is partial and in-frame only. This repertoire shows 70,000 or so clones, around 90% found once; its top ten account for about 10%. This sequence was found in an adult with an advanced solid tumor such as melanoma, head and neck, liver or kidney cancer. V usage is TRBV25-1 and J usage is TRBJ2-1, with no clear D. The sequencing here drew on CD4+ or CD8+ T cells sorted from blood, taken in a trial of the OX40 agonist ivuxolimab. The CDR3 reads CASSEYSSYNEQFF. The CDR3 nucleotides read TGTGCCAGCAGTGAATATTCTAGCTACAATGAGCAGTTCTTC.